This is a list of T cell receptor beta chains from one sample in a study of shared clonotypes between healthy human individuals. Repertoires were generated with immunoSEQ multiplex PCR, while TCRdb's copy carries only in-frame clones and drops some. The repertoire holds more than 450,000 clones, around 79% seen once, with under 15% in the top ten. The sample consisted of PBMCs. All receptors come from a middle-aged woman in good health. Some clones in this sample may be carry-over from other donors' samples. The CDR3 runs from the conserved cysteine through the conserved F or W. The D gene is left open where the match is weak. Some rows mark clone size as missing; the rest say once, few, many or name a class of expanded clone.

d_gene	j_gene	abundance	v_gene	CDR3nt	CDR3aa
.	TRBJ2-7	few	TRBV4-1	TGCGCCAGCAGCCCCAAGTCATGGAGGGCAGCGTACGAGCAGTACTTC	CASSPKSWRAAYEQYF
.	TRBJ2-5	.	TRBV6-6	TGTGCCAGCAGTTATCTAGCGTTTCAAGAGACCCAGTACTTC	CASSYLAFQETQYF
TRBD1	TRBJ1-1	.	TRBV27	TGTGCCAGCAGTAACTCCCGACAGGGCCCGGAAGCTTTCTTT	CASSNSRQGPEAFF
TRBD1	TRBJ2-2	.	TRBV9	TGTGCCAGCAGCGTAGCCTCGGGACAGGGAATCGGGGAGCTGTTTTTT	CASSVASGQGIGELFF
.	TRBJ2-1	.	TRBV5-6	TGTGCCAGCAGCTTGACTAGCAGGGAGCAGTTCTTC	CASSLTSREQFF
TRBD1	TRBJ1-1	.	TRBV2	TGTGCCAGCATGGGTGGGACAGGGAACACTGAAGCTTTCTTT	CASMGGTGNTEAFF
TRBD2	TRBJ2-5	.	TRBV27	TGTGCCAGCAGTTCGGGTAGCGGGAGGTGGGAGACCCAGTACTTC	CASSSGSGRWETQYF
TRBD1	TRBJ1-3	once	TRBV5-1	TGCGCCAGCAGCTGGGGACAGGGAGGAAACACCATATATTTT	CASSWGQGGNTIYF
.	TRBJ1-4	.	TRBV19	TGTGCCAGTAGTCCTTTACTCGATGAAAAACTGTTTTTT	CASSPLLDEKLFF
TRBD2	TRBJ2-7	.	TRBV7-9	TGTGCCAGCACCCCTGTGACTAGCGGGCTGTTCGAGCAGTACTTC	CASTPVTSGLFEQYF
TRBD1	TRBJ2-1	.	TRBV18	TGTGCCAGCTCACCGGCAGGGGGCCGTGAGCAGTTCTTC	CASSPAGGREQFF